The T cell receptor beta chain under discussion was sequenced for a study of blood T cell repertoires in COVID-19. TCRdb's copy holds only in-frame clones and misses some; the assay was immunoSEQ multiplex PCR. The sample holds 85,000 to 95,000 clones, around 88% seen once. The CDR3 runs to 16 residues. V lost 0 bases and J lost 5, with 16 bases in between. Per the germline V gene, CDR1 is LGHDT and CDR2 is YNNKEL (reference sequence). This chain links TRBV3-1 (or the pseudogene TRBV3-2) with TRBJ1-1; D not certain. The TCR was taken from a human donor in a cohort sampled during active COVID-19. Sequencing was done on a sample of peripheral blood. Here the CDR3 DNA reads TGTGCCAGCAGCCAAGATAAACGGGGATTGTGGACTGAAGCTTTCTTT. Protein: CASSQDKRGLWTEAFF.